The 5 T cell receptor beta chains below were found in one sample sequenced in a study of CD8 T cells in ankylosing spondylitis (dated by TCRdb to about 2017). The protocol used for the library was 5' RACE. These reads were obtained on an Illumina HiSeq 2500. TCRdb reworked the public reads: Q25 trimming with fastp, MiXCR clone assembly, productive beta chains retained. Rows are unified per CDR3 protein, each entry keeping the most common DNA and genes. The sample profile shows 200,000 to 300,000 distinct CDR3 sequences; approximately 8.4% of them were found once. Approximately 4.8% of the sample lies in the top ten. Sequenced: blood, either unsorted or a sorted T cell fraction (not recorded which). All receptors derive from a female donor with ankylosing spondylitis or in good health (not recorded which).

There are many counts of this clonotype. The J gene is TRBJ1-2, the V gene TRBV6-1; 12 positions match TRBD1. V dropped 11 bases and J dropped 6; count of bases not matched to a gene: 10. The CDR3 runs 14 residues. From germline, CDR1 is MNHNS and CDR2 SASEGT. The CDR3 DNA reads as TGTGCCGTCCGATCCAGGGACAGGGGGCATGGCTACACCTTC. Translation gives CAVRSRDRGHGYTF.

The gene calls are TRBV6-2 or TRBV6-3 and TRBJ1-2; TRBD1 might be the D (5 bases). The CDR3 runs to 17 residues. Germline CDR1 is MNHEY and CDR2 is SVGEGT. Trimming stripped 7 bases from V and 2 bases from J, with 23 bases between. The CDR3 region is CASNPMGRPRQNYGYTF. CDR3 nucleotides: TGTGCCAGCAACCCAATGGGACGACCCAGACAGAACTATGGCTACACCTTC.

This clonotype has at least ten counts. V gene TRBV12-3 or TRBV12-4 combines with J gene TRBJ2-7, with a weak D call TRBD1 (5 bases). V lost 2 bases to trimming and J lost 6 bases, with 14 bases between them. CDR3 length: 14 amino acids. The CDR3: CASSLSPGWVEQYF. In nucleotides, the CDR3 is TGTGCCAGCAGTTTAAGTCCAGGGTGGGTCGAGCAGTACTTC.

This clonotype was counted many times. The rearrangement links TRBV28 to TRBJ2-1; D is ambiguous. The CDR3 runs 12 residues. Germline V gene lookup returns CDR1 MDHEN and CDR2 SYDVKM. V was shortened by 5 bases and J by 6 bases, with 8 bases between the two germline ends. The CDR3 loop reads CASSPWGNEQFF. CDR3 bases: TGTGCCAGCAGTCCGTGGGGCAATGAGCAGTTCTTC.

This clonotype was detected ten times or more. The rearrangement uses TRBV7-2 and TRBJ2-5; D gene uncertain. Trimming removed 1 base from V and 3 bases from J, with 12 bases in between. The CDR3 loop spans 15 amino acids. Germline values: CDR1 SGHTA, CDR2 FQGNSA. Written as DNA, the CDR3 is TGTGCCAGCAGCTTAGACATCGCTGGAAAAGAGACCCAGTACTTC. Its protein product is CASSLDIAGKETQYF.